Each of the 9 T cell receptor beta chains below was sequenced from the same sample in a study of T-cell memory formation after mild COVID-19. TCRdb used MiXCR to reprocess the 5' RACE reads, holding one entry per CDR3 protein. The data contain approximately 65,000 distinct CDR3 sequences, roughly 17% of them singletons. Sample: PBMCs or a T cell subset sorted from them (not recorded which). The origin of the receptors is an adult woman who had mild COVID-19 (a few samples of this study predate the infection). Cell type and time point are not known.

This clonotype has just a few counts. This chain joins TRBV6-6 and TRBJ2-7, with D possibly being TRBD2 (7 bases). This CDR3 contains 13 residues. Germline V gene sequence: CDR1 MNHNY, CDR2 SVGAGI (reference sequence). Trimming shortened V by 8 bases and J by 6 bases, and 17 bases separated the two germline ends. CDR3 region: CASGTTGGGEQYF. The CDR3 DNA reads as TGTGCCAGCGGGACCACGGGGGGCGGCGAGCAGTACTTC.

In its sample, this clonotype was seen a few times. The chain carries TRBV23-1 and TRBJ2-1, with D perhaps TRBD1 or TRBD2 (5 bases each). TRBV23-1 is known as an ORF, though its function is uncertain. The V end lost 4 bases, the J end lost 8 bases, and 6 bases lay between the germline ends. The length of the CDR3 is 11 residues. CDR3 in DNA: TGCGCCAGCAGTCGAGGGGATGAGCAGTTCTTC. It encodes CASSRGDEQFF.

This clonotype was picked up a small number of times. The chain links TRBV4-2 to TRBJ1-1; unclear D gene. CDR1 LGHNA and CDR2 YNFKEQ come from the germline V gene. Between the trimmed V and J ends, which lost 0 bases and 4 bases, there was a span of 12 bases. The CDR3 covers 15 residues. Here the CDR3 DNA reads TGTGCCAGCAGCCAAGAAGTCGTCGTACTCACTGAAGCTTTCTTT. This codes for CASSQEVVVLTEAFF.

This clonotype was recorded at least ten times. The chain has TRBV12-3 or TRBV12-4 and TRBJ1-1; 11 bases are shared with TRBD1. The CDR3 has 14 amino acids. V shed 5 bases and J 3 bases; nucleotides not matched to a gene: 2. The CDR3: CASSVGQGDTEAFF. CDR3 nucleotides: TGTGCCAGCAGTGTGGGACAGGGGGACACTGAAGCTTTCTTT.

V gene TRBV5-1 combines with J gene TRBJ1-2; 8 nucleotides line up with TRBD1. The V and J ends lost 2 bases and 5 bases, in that order; junction bases with no gene match: 8. The CDR3 contains 15 residues. Germline lookup yields CDR1 SGHRS and CDR2 YFSETQ. The chain's CDR3 is CASSFSGGQSYGYTF. The CDR3 region has the DNA TGCGCCAGCAGCTTTTCAGGGGGCCAAAGTTATGGCTACACCTTC.

The rearrangement links TRBV7-8 to TRBJ2-7; D unclear. Germline V gene lookup returns CDR1 SGHVS and CDR2 FQNEAQ. This CDR3 region has 17 residues. V gave up 5 bases and J gave up 4 bases, with 24 bases separating them. CDR3 coding DNA: TGTGCCAGCAGCAGAGGAGCTTTCCCCGAAAAGCCTTACGAGCAGTACTTC. This sequence encodes CASSRGAFPEKPYEQYF.

This clonotype was observed many times. The rearrangement links TRBV27 to TRBJ2-1, with D perhaps TRBD2 (7 bases). The V gene lost 3 bases and the J gene lost 3 bases, with 12 bases spanning the gap. The CDR3 consists of 15 residues. In germline, CDR1 is MNHEY, CDR2 SMNVEV (reference sequence). Written as DNA, the CDR3 is TGTGCCAGCAGTTTGGCCGGGGGGCTCTACAATGAGCAGTTCTTC. Protein product: CASSLAGGLYNEQFF.

This clonotype has a handful of counts. CDR3 bases: TGTGCCAGCAGCACCCCCGGACCCCGTGGCGCTGAAAAACTGTTTTTT. Protein product: CASSTPGPRGAEKLFF. V is TRBV11-2 and J is TRBJ1-4; D uncertain. Germline CDR1 SGHAT, CDR2 FQNNGV. The CDR3 runs to 16 residues. V was trimmed by 5 bases and J by 7 bases, leaving 20 bases between them.

The V and J genes are TRBV5-5 and TRBJ2-7; D is perhaps TRBD1 (6 bases). Germline CDR1 is SGHKS and CDR2 is YYEKEE (reference sequence). CDR3 length: 14 residues. V lost 3 bases to trimming and J lost 6 bases, with 16 bases between them. CDR3 DNA: TGTGCCAGCAGCTGGGGCAGGGGAGCTACCGAGCAGTACTTC. Translation: CASSWGRGATEQYF.